The 23 T cell receptor beta chains listed next were all sequenced from one sample in a study of OX40 agonist ivuxolimab in advanced cancers. Assay: immunoSEQ multiplex PCR; the TCRdb copy retains only in-frame clones and omits some. The sample consists of 50,000 to 75,000 clones, 85% to 90% of them appearing once. The sample was CD4+ or CD8+ T cells sorted from blood, taken in a trial of the OX40 agonist ivuxolimab. The receptors were sampled from an adult with an advanced solid tumor such as melanoma, head and neck, liver or kidney cancer.

The V gene is TRBV6-1, the J gene TRBJ1-5; no clear D. Germline loops: CDR1 MNHNS, CDR2 SASEGT. The length of the CDR3 is 14 residues. V was clipped by 4 bases and J by 5 bases, with 12 bases between them. The CDR3 is CASSAMEGDQPQHF. CDR3 DNA sequence: TGTGCCAGCAGTGCTATGGAGGGCGATCAGCCCCAGCATTTT.

The chain links TRBV7-9 to TRBJ2-7; 7 bases match TRBD1. This CDR3 is built from 15 residues. Trimming at V came to 6 bases and at J to 2 bases, leaving 10 bases not matched to a gene. The germline CDR1 and CDR2 sequences are SEHNR and FQNEAQ (reference sequence). The CDR3 reads CASRGQGVPTYEQYF. CDR3 DNA: TGTGCCAGCAGGGGGCAGGGGGTACCAACCTACGAGCAGTACTTC.

This chain joins TRBV29-1 and TRBJ2-5; D is unresolved. V was shortened by 5 bases and J by 2 bases, with 9 bases between the two germline ends. The CDR3 is made up of 12 amino acids. Per germline, CDR1 SQVTM and CDR2 ANQGSEA. DNA of the CDR3: TGCAGCGTTTCACCCCTACAAGAGACCCAGTACTTC. The encoded protein is CSVSPLQETQYF.

The rearrangement uses TRBV28 and TRBJ2-5; D possibly corresponds to TRBD2 (5 bases). Trimming shortened V by 3 bases and J by 2 bases, and 16 bases separated the two germline ends. CDR3 length: 16 amino acids. Germline CDR1 is MDHEN and CDR2 is SYDVKM. CDR3 sequence: CASSLATARVQETQYF. The CDR3 coding sequence is TGTGCCAGCAGTTTGGCAACGGCGCGGGTTCAAGAGACCCAGTACTTC.

CDR3 DNA sequence: TGTGCCAGCAGCCACGGACTAGCGGGAGGCCACCATTACTACGAGCAGTACTTC. Its translation is CASSHGLAGGHHYYEQYF. The rearrangement uses TRBV13 and TRBJ2-7; 14 bases map to TRBD2. CDR3 length equals 18 residues. Germline values: CDR1 PRHDT, CDR2 FYEKMQ (reference sequence). Trimming removed 5 bases from V and 3 bases from J; junction bases left unmatched: 12.

The rearrangement joins TRBV27 to TRBJ2-2; TRBD2 matches at 15 bases. The germline CDR1 and CDR2 sequences are MNHEY and SMNVEV (reference sequence). There are 18 residues in the CDR3. Unmatched junction bases numbered 3, after V lost 0 bases and J lost 4 bases. Here the CDR3 reads CASSLSGLAGGGTGELFF. The CDR3 DNA reads TGTGCCAGCAGTTTATCGGGACTAGCGGGAGGTGGCACCGGGGAGCTGTTTTTT.

V and J are TRBV11-2 and TRBJ1-3, with D unclear. Germline loops: CDR1 SGHAT, CDR2 FQNNGV. Trimming removed 1 base at V and 3 bases at J, with 7 bases between. CDR3 length equals 14 residues. Here the CDR3 DNA reads TGTGCCAGCAGCTTAGGGGCAAGTGGAAACACCATATATTTT. Translation: CASSLGASGNTIYF.

The chain recombines TRBV28 with TRBJ2-5; D possibly uses TRBD1 or TRBD2 (5 bases each). The CDR3 totals 15 residues. The V end lost 10 bases, the J end lost 5 bases, and 23 bases lay between the germline ends. CDR1 MDHEN and CDR2 SYDVKM come from the germline V gene. Here the CDR3 reads CATFPAGREPETQYF. The CDR3 DNA reads as TGTGCCACCTTCCCCGCGGGCAGGGAACCCGAGACCCAGTACTTC.

The V and J genes are TRBV19 and TRBJ1-1; D remains ambiguous. Trimming pared 8 bases from V and 1 base from J, leaving 11 bases between. Germline V lookup: CDR1 LNHDA, CDR2 SQIVND (reference sequence). This CDR3 has 13 amino acids. In DNA form, the CDR3 reads TGTGCCAGTGAACCCCCAGGGAACACTGAAGCTTTCTTT. This gives the protein CASEPPGNTEAFF.

The V and J genes are TRBV5-1 and TRBJ1-1; D is uncertain. The CDR3 runs 14 residues. The germline gives CDR1 SGHRS, CDR2 YFSETQ. V shed 0 bases and J shed 0 bases, with 6 bases lying between them. In nucleotides, the CDR3 is TGCGCCAGCAGCTTGGCCGGGATGAACACTGAAGCTTTCTTT. Amino acid sequence: CASSLAGMNTEAFF.

V gene TRBV6-6 combines with J gene TRBJ2-5; D may match TRBD1 or TRBD2 (6 bases each). Germline V gene lookup returns CDR1 MNHNY and CDR2 SVGAGI (reference sequence). Trimming took 2 bases from V and 3 from J, leaving 16 bases between them. The CDR3 has 16 residues. The CDR3 reads CASSYGGGTTKETQYF. For the CDR3, the DNA is TGTGCCAGCAGTTACGGTGGCGGGACAACTAAAGAGACCCAGTACTTC.

The chain has TRBV7-2 and TRBJ2-3, with no clear D. Trimming shortened V by 3 bases and J by 0 bases, and 4 bases separated the two germline ends. The CDR3 totals 13 residues. CDR1 and CDR2 from the germline V gene are SGHTA and FQGNSA. The CDR3 DNA sequence: TGTGCCAGCAGCTTTTTCAGCACAGATACGCAGTATTTT. Translation gives CASSFFSTDTQYF.

This clone was observed a handful of times. The rearrangement joins TRBV7-2 to TRBJ1-1; 7 bases are a match to TRBD1. The CDR3 is 14 amino acids. Germline V lookup: CDR1 SGHTA, CDR2 FQGNSA. V lost 4 bases and J lost 0; bases outside the gene matches: 2. The DNA for the CDR3 is TGTGCCAGCAGCTCGGGACAGTTGAACACTGAAGCTTTCTTT. Translating it yields CASSSGQLNTEAFF. The full variable domain, completed using reference TRBV7-2 and TRBJ1-1, is GAGVSQSPSNKVTEKGKDVELRCDPISGHTALYWYRQSLGQGLEFLIYFQGNSAPDKSGLPSDRFSAERTGGSVSTLTIQRTQQEDSAVYLCASSSGQLNTEAFFGQGTRLTVV.

CDR3 residues: CASSPTASLYGYTF. The CDR3 DNA is TGTGCCAGCAGCCCGACAGCTTCGTTATATGGCTACACCTTC. V and J are TRBV5-4 and TRBJ1-2, with a weak D call TRBD1 (5 bases). Germline V gene lookup returns CDR1 SGHNT and CDR2 YYREEE (reference sequence). The CDR3 is 14 residues long. Trimming removed 4 bases at V and 5 bases at J, with 15 bases between.

This sequence joins TRBV4-3 and TRBJ1-2; D may be TRBD1 (5 bases). The CDR3 is made up of 17 amino acids. V lost 4 bases and J lost 7, with 25 bases in between. CDR1 and CDR2 from the germline V gene are LGHNA and YSLEER. Here the CDR3 DNA reads TGCGCCAGCAGCCCTGAAAGGGGAACGACCTGGGCCTTTGGCTACACCTTC. It specifies CASSPERGTTWAFGYTF.

The rearrangement joins TRBV2 to TRBJ1-2; tentative D call: TRBD1 (6 bases). The CDR3 has 14 residues. V dropped 7 bases and J dropped 8 bases, with 20 bases sitting between them. The germline gives CDR1 SNHLY, CDR2 FYNNEI. The CDR3 sequence is CASTRGAGLVGYTF. Written as DNA, the CDR3 is TGTGCCAGCACCCGGGGGGCGGGTTTGGTCGGCTACACCTTC.

The V call is TRBV10-3, the J call TRBJ1-2; D is uncertain. This CDR3 region has 13 residues. Germline V gene data show CDR1 as ENHRY and CDR2 as SYGVKD. V dropped 0 bases and J dropped 2 bases, with 4 bases sitting between them. CDR3 nucleotides: TGTGCCATCAGTGAGTCGAACAACTATGGCTACACCTTC. Its translation: CAISESNNYGYTF.

The chain carries TRBV7-2 and TRBJ2-2; D possibly corresponds to TRBD1 (6 bases). Germline V lookup: CDR1 SGHTA, CDR2 FQGNSA. V dropped 4 bases and J dropped 4 bases, with 13 bases sitting between them. This CDR3 contains 15 residues. As DNA, the CDR3 is TGTGCCAGCAGCTCACGGACAGTCGCCACCGGGGAGCTGTTTTTT. This translates into CASSSRTVATGELFF. The variable domain in full, completed from reference TRBV7-2 and TRBJ2-2, reads GAGVSQSPSNKVTEKGKDVELRCDPISGHTALYWYRQSLGQGLEFLIYFQGNSAPDKSGLPSDRFSAERTGGSVSTLTIQRTQQEDSAVYLCASSSRTVATGELFFGEGSRLTVL.

A single count supports this clone. The gene calls are TRBV7-9 and TRBJ2-3, with unresolved D. Germline-derived CDR1 and CDR2 are SEHNR and FQNEAQ (reference sequence). V was clipped by 3 bases and J by 2 bases, with 15 bases between them. This CDR3 spans 16 amino acids. The CDR3 is CASSFWTGLATDTQYF. The CDR3 coding sequence is TGTGCCAGCAGCTTCTGGACCGGGCTGGCCACAGATACGCAGTATTTT.

The rearrangement joins TRBV7-7 to TRBJ2-2; perhaps D is TRBD1 or TRBD2 (5 bases each). The CDR3 has 15 residues. Trimming left V 4 bases short and J 3 bases short, with 12 bases between. Germline values: CDR1 SSHAT, CDR2 FNYEAQ (reference sequence). In DNA form, the CDR3 reads TGTGCCAGCAGCTGGGACCCTTCCGACACCGGGGAGCTGTTTTTT. It codes for CASSWDPSDTGELFF. Based on the CDR3 plus reference TRBV7-7 and TRBJ2-2, the full variable domain is GAGVSQSPRYKVTKRGQDVTLRCDPISSHATLYWYQQALGQGPEFLTYFNYEAQPDKSGLPSDRFSAERPEGSISTLTIQRTEQRDSAMYRCASSWDPSDTGELFFGEGSRLTVL.

The gene calls are TRBV5-1 and TRBJ2-5; no reliable D call. The CDR3 loop spans 16 amino acids. Germline assignment: CDR1 SGHRS and CDR2 YFSETQ. Deletions cut 0 bases from V and 5 bases from J, with 17 bases between. The CDR3 sequence is CASSLGSGIVGETQYF. The CDR3 DNA reads TGCGCCAGCAGCTTGGGTTCAGGCATCGTGGGGGAGACCCAGTACTTC. Full variable domain (missing parts from reference TRBV5-1 and TRBJ2-5): KAGVTQTPRYLIKTRGQQVTLSCSPISGHRSVSWYQQTPGQGLQFLFEYFSETQRNKGNFPGRFSGRQFSNSRSEMNVSTLELGDSALYLCASSLGSGIVGETQYFGPGTRLLVL.

V gene TRBV28 combines with J gene TRBJ2-7; D perhaps matches TRBD1 (5 bases). The CDR3 covers 14 residues. The germline V gene has CDR1 MDHEN and CDR2 SYDVKM. V was pared by 5 bases and J by 5 bases, with 16 bases between. The CDR3: CASSPPDRGDEQYF. The CDR3 DNA reads TGTGCCAGCAGTCCTCCTGACAGAGGCGACGAGCAGTACTTC. Variable domain in full (rest from reference TRBV28 and TRBJ2-7): DVKVTQSSRYLVKRTGEKVFLECVQDMDHENMFWYRQDPGLGLRLIYFSYDVKMKEKGDIPEGYSVSREKKERFSLILESASTNQTSMYLCASSPPDRGDEQYFGPGTRLTVT.

V usage is TRBV5-1 and J usage is TRBJ2-5; D possibly uses TRBD1 or TRBD2 (6 bases each). This CDR3 contains 15 residues. Germline V gene data show CDR1 as SGHRS and CDR2 as YFSETQ. Trimming left V 0 bases short and J 4 bases short, with 13 bases between. This CDR3 is CASSLVSGALETQYF. The CDR3 DNA follows: TGCGCCAGCAGCTTGGTGTCGGGGGCCTTAGAGACCCAGTACTTC. The full variable domain, in which reference TRBV5-1 and TRBJ2-5 provide the parts outside the CDR3, is KAGVTQTPRYLIKTRGQQVTLSCSPISGHRSVSWYQQTPGQGLQFLFEYFSETQRNKGNFPGRFSGRQFSNSRSEMNVSTLELGDSALYLCASSLVSGALETQYFGPGTRLLVL.